This T cell receptor (beta chain) originates from a study of OX40 agonist ivuxolimab in advanced cancers. Overall study results and limits: The mean number of expanded clones was higher in CD8+ T cells than in CD4+.

Trimming removed 5 bases at V and 4 bases at J, with 5 bases between. CDR3 size: 11 residues. Germline V gene sequence: CDR1 MNHNS, CDR2 SASEGT. Some clones are missing from TCRdb's copy, which holds only in-frame ones; the method was immunoSEQ multiplex PCR. Of 53,000 or so clones in the sample, over 80% were seen once. It was autoimmune disease history or systemic immunosuppression that excluded patients. As regards this clone: Its antigen remains unknown.

This TCR was recovered from an adult with an advanced solid tumor such as melanoma, head and neck, liver or kidney cancer. This sequence joins TRBV6-1 and TRBJ1-2, with D unclear. The sequencing here drew on CD4+ or CD8+ T cells sorted from blood, taken in a trial of the OX40 agonist ivuxolimab. Here the CDR3 reads CASSSSYGYTF. The DNA of the CDR3 is TGTGCCAGCAGTTCCTCCTATGGCTACACCTTC.